These 5 T cell receptor beta chains were sequenced from one sample in a study of cytomegalovirus exposure and HLA in healthy donors. PCR employed 60 Vbeta and 13 Jbeta primers. Clones were sequenced by immunoSEQ multiplex PCR, and TCRdb holds only the in-frame ones, with some missing. The sample lists 90,000 to 150,000 clones, roughly four fifths occurring once. Source material: PBMCs. These receptors were obtained from a middle-aged man in good health and CMV-seronegative.

The gene calls are TRBV10-3 and TRBJ2-3; D is perhaps TRBD1 (8 bases). The V end was cut by 6 bases, the J end by 2 bases, with 21 bases between. Germline CDR1 is ENHRY and CDR2 is SYGVKD. This CDR3 has 17 residues. The CDR3 spells CAISDRDRGLTTDTQYF. CDR3 nucleotide sequence: TGTGCCATCAGCGACCGAGACAGGGGACTAACCACAGATACGCAGTATTTT.

This clone was recorded once. The chain recombines TRBV6-1 with TRBJ2-7; 9 bases line up with TRBD1. V lost 5 bases and J lost 3; bases outside the gene matches: 5. Germline V gene sequence: CDR1 MNHNS, CDR2 SASEGT. The CDR3 contains 14 residues. The CDR3 loop reads CASSKQGAFYEQYF. The CDR3, as DNA: TGTGCCAGCAGTAAACAGGGGGCTTTCTACGAGCAGTACTTC.

The sample holds a few counts of this clone. The V and J genes are TRBV5-1 and TRBJ1-1; 7 bases are a match to TRBD1. The CDR3 totals 16 residues. Germline V gene lookup returns CDR1 SGHRS and CDR2 YFSETQ. With 0 bases clipped from V and 0 bases from J, the junction kept 5 bases outside the gene matches. CDR3 amino acids: CASSLGDRFMNTEAFF. Here the CDR3 DNA reads TGCGCCAGCAGCTTGGGGGACAGATTCATGAACACTGAAGCTTTCTTT.

This chain connects TRBV19 to TRBJ2-6; D gene uncertain. Trimming removed 2 bases from V and 4 bases from J, with 9 bases in between. Per germline, CDR1 LNHDA and CDR2 SQIVND (reference sequence). The CDR3 is made up of 15 amino acids. This CDR3 reads CASSISSSGANVLTF. The CDR3 nucleotides are TGTGCCAGTAGTATATCCTCCTCCGGGGCCAACGTCCTGACTTTC.

This clone occurred once. This chain uses TRBV5-1 with TRBJ1-5; 7 bases align to TRBD1. Germline V gene sequence: CDR1 SGHRS, CDR2 YFSETQ. The CDR3 extends over 14 amino acids. With 7 bases clipped from V and 0 bases from J, the junction kept 4 bases outside the gene matches. The CDR3 region has the DNA TGCGCCAGCCGAGGGACAGATAGCAATCAGCCCCAGCATTTT. This translates into CASRGTDSNQPQHF.